Below are 10 T cell receptor beta chains sequenced from a single sample in a study of blood T cell repertoires in COVID-19. The table came from immunoSEQ multiplex PCR; TCRdb's copy has only in-frame clones and leaves some out. Among tens of thousands of clones listed, 75% to 95% were seen once. Material: peripheral blood. All receptors derive from a human donor with active COVID-19. The donor label of this sample is uncertain.

The J gene is TRBJ2-1, the V gene TRBV13; tentative D call: TRBD1 (6 bases). The ends were cut back, 5 bases at V and 5 bases at J, with 13 bases in the middle. Germline loops: CDR1 PRHDT, CDR2 FYEKMQ (reference sequence). CDR3 length: 14 residues. CDR3 DNA: TGTGCCAGCAGCCGTGGACAGACCGACAATGAGCAGTTCTTC. Protein sequence: CASSRGQTDNEQFF.

The rearrangement links TRBV18 to TRBJ2-1; tentatively, D is TRBD1 (6 bases). V was clipped by 3 bases and J by 0 bases, with 12 bases between them. Germline V lookup: CDR1 KGHSH, CDR2 LQKENI. The CDR3 consists of 16 residues. CDR3 in DNA: TGTGCCAGCTCACCTAACAGGGCCAGCTCCTACAATGAGCAGTTCTTC. The encoded protein is CASSPNRASSYNEQFF.

The chain uses TRBV13 and TRBJ2-4, with D possibly TRBD1 on 6 matching bases. V was trimmed by 2 bases and J by 0 bases, leaving 11 bases between them. The germline gives CDR1 PRHDT, CDR2 FYEKMQ (reference sequence). This CDR3 is 16 amino acids long. CDR3: CASSLFQGLAKNIQYF. The CDR3 coding sequence is TGTGCCAGCAGCTTATTCCAGGGGCTAGCCAAAAACATTCAGTACTTC.

V gene TRBV6-5 combines with J gene TRBJ1-1, with 8 bases identical to TRBD1. The CDR3 length is 15 residues. J lost 9 bases, V lost 0 bases, and 9 bases had no gene match. Looked up from germline, CDR1 is MNHEY and CDR2 is SVGAGI. The CDR3 reads CASSYSNPRTGKAFF. The CDR3 DNA reads as TGTGCCAGCAGTTACTCGAACCCCCGGACAGGGAAAGCTTTCTTT.

The chain joins TRBV7-2 to TRBJ1-5, with 9 positions matching TRBD1. Trimming cost V 4 bases and J 2 bases; bases outside gene matches: 6. The CDR3 has 16 residues. Germline V gives CDR1 SGHTA, CDR2 FQGNSA. The CDR3 DNA reads TGTGCCAGCAGCTACAGGGGGCTAGTGGGCAATCAGCCCCAGCATTTT. Residues: CASSYRGLVGNQPQHF.

V and J are TRBV11-2 and TRBJ2-6; the D gene is possibly TRBD1 (6 bases). This CDR3 contains 20 residues. Germline values: CDR1 SGHAT, CDR2 FQNNGV. V was cut by 0 bases and J by 3 bases, with 21 bases left in between. CDR3 DNA: TGTGCCAGCAGCTTAGATCCCCGACGGGACAAAGGTGATGGGGCCAACGTCCTGACTTTC. It codes for CASSLDPRRDKGDGANVLTF.

This clone has a single count. The chain links TRBV4-1 to TRBJ1-2; TRBD1 aligns across 11 bases. The CDR3 extends over 17 amino acids. The junction had 8 bases not matched to a gene; V was cut back by 3 bases and J by 2 bases. The germline gives CDR1 MGHRA, CDR2 YSYEKL. In DNA form, the CDR3 reads TGCGCCAGCAGCCATCCCAGAGGACAGGGGGCGAACTATGGCTACACCTTC. This gives the protein CASSHPRGQGANYGYTF.

V usage is TRBV5-1 and J usage is TRBJ2-4; 7 bases match TRBD1. The length of the CDR3 is 15 residues. V shed 4 bases, J shed 8 bases, and the junction held 12 bases outside the gene matches. CDR1 and CDR2 from the germline V gene are SGHRS and YFSETQ. As DNA, the CDR3 is TGCGCCAGCAGCCTGGACAGGCCAGGGGTGGACATTCAGTACTTC. This translates into CASSLDRPGVDIQYF.

V usage is TRBV7-2 and J usage is TRBJ2-1; 13 bases are shared with TRBD2. This CDR3 has 16 residues. Germline CDR1 SGHTA, CDR2 FQGNSA. V trimming: 5 bases; J trimming: 7 bases; junction bases outside the gene matches: 8. CDR3 loop: CASSGKTSGGPNEQFF. The CDR3 nucleotides read TGTGCCAGCAGCGGAAAGACTAGCGGGGGGCCAAATGAGCAGTTCTTC.

The chain is built from TRBV5-1 and TRBJ2-1; a possible D gene is TRBD2 (6 bases). CDR1 and CDR2 from the germline V gene are SGHRS and YFSETQ. The CDR3 consists of 14 residues. Between the trimmed V and J ends, which lost 7 bases and 7 bases, there was a span of 18 bases. CDR3 in DNA: TGCGCCAGCGGCAACCCAATGGAGGGGAATGAGCAGTTCTTC. It translates to CASGNPMEGNEQFF.